This T cell receptor beta chain derives from a study of blood T cells in healthy people across ages. Study conclusions and caveats: Strong correlation linked observed beta diversity and percent naive T cells. Roughly linear age-related decline in beta diversity appeared, significant by age 40.

A minimum of 7 million PBMCs was isolated per sample. Sample-barcoded 5' priming and a J-beta primer mix drove a second PCR of roughly 7 to 11 cycles. TCRdb re-called the 5' RACE reads with MiXCR, one entry per CDR3 protein. The sample records over 1,500,000 distinct CDR3 sequences, around 42% being singletons. Comments on this clonotype: Its target is not known.

Trimming at V came to 3 bases and at J to 6 bases, leaving 15 bases not matched to a gene. CDR3 length: 16 residues. Looked up from germline, CDR1 is DFQATT and CDR2 is SNEGSKA (reference sequence). The sequence was obtained from a human donor in good health. The chain employs TRBV20-1 and TRBJ2-7; TRBD1 agrees at 9 bases. The specimen sequenced was blood. The CDR3 bases are TGCAGTGCTAGTCGGGACAGGGAATTTGGACCATCCGAGCAGTACTTC. Translated, it gives CSASRDREFGPSEQYF.